This TCR beta chain was retrieved from a study of blood T cell repertoires in COVID-19. Study in general: Donors in the United States, Italy and Spain gave samples during acute or convalescent COVID-19.

Sequencing used immunoSEQ multiplex PCR; TCRdb keeps in-frame clones, though not all of them. The data contain approximately 280,000 clones, 80% to 90% of them singletons. V shed 2 bases and J shed 8 bases, with 15 bases lying between them. Germline V gene data show CDR1 as SNHLY and CDR2 as FYNNEI. The CDR3 extends over 15 amino acids. The sample was peripheral blood. This clonotype originated in a woman in her 70s with acute or convalescent COVID-19. This sequence joins TRBV2 and TRBJ1-4, with D perhaps TRBD1 (6 bases). Here the CDR3 reads CASSERGGTFEKLFF. CDR3 nucleotides: TGTGCCAGCAGTGAAAGGGGGGGGACTTTCGAAAAACTGTTTTTT.